The entry that follows covers one T cell receptor (beta chain) sequence. This sample was taken from a study of blood T cell repertoires in COVID-19. On the study more broadly: T cells, B-cell-depleted T cells, or PBMCs provided the cDNA or gDNA that served as material.

Germline lookup yields CDR1 SGHRS and CDR2 YFSETQ. The CDR3 spans 16 residues. Germline trimming cut 0 bases from V and 3 bases from J; bases unmatched to any gene: 4. The table came from immunoSEQ multiplex PCR; TCRdb's copy has only in-frame clones and leaves some out. The repertoire holds about 200,000 clones, with about 88% as singletons. The clonotype originates from a human donor in a cohort sampled during active COVID-19. The specimen sequenced was peripheral blood. The rearrangement links TRBV5-1 to TRBJ2-1, with 9 bases aligning to TRBD2. CDR3 nucleotide sequence: TGCGCCAGCAGCTTGGCGCTAGCGGGAATCTACAATGAGCAGTTCTTC. Translation: CASSLALAGIYNEQFF.